The T cell receptor (beta chain) under discussion was sequenced for a study of tumor-infiltrating lymphocytes in primary liver carcinoma. General observations from the study: Overlap between tumor regions exceeded overlap of tumor with adjacent tissue or blood.

Points on this clonotype: Its antigen remains unknown.

Co-extraction yielded RNA and DNA from around 20-30 mg of unsorted bulk tissue. Surgeons resected the patients' primary liver carcinomas. The germline V gene encodes CDR1 SQVTM and CDR2 ANQGSEA. CDR3 length: 13 amino acids. With a constant-region primer, TCR beta cDNA was made from 400 to 550 ng of total RNA. Each TCR beta library was derived from three nested multiplex PCR rounds that employed slightly modified ARM-PCR. The first two PCR rounds used TRBV1-TRBV30 primers with a Cbeta primer, approximately 10 cycles each. One entry per CDR3 protein results from TCRdb running MiXCR on the multiplex PCR reads. Of 150,000 to 200,000 distinct CDR3 sequences detected, roughly 80% appear once; the ten largest clones hold 18%.

V gene TRBV29-1 combines with J gene TRBJ2-5; D not resolved. Specimen: tumor tissue from primary liver carcinoma. The clonotype was recovered from a man aged 40-49 years with primary liver carcinoma and hepatitis B virus infection. CDR3 DNA: TGCAATACGTTCGGATCCGGCCAAGAGACCCAGTACTTC. It specifies CNTFGSGQETQYF.